This entry concerns a single TCR beta chain. TCRdb independently ran MiXCR on the RT-PCR reads; one entry per CDR3 protein. The sample yields 500,000 to 550,000 distinct CDR3 sequences, under 30% seen once. These data belong to a study of response to subunit inactivated influenza vaccine. The V end was cut by 5 bases, the J end by 7 bases, with 15 bases between. Germline V gene data show CDR1 as MDHEN and CDR2 as SYDVKM. This CDR3 spans 13 amino acids. The data were also submitted as part of a second study, on T cells expressing NK-cell markers. Per that study: The cDNA for TCR beta came from 5'RACE template switching with UMIs.

The source material was CD4+ T cells sorted from PBMCs, sampled roughly 12 days after vaccination. The clonotype comes from a man in his fifties or sixties who received an inactivated influenza vaccine. V is TRBV28 and J is TRBJ2-7; the D gene is possibly TRBD1 (5 bases). The CDR3 loop is CASSTATVREQYF. As DNA, the CDR3 is TGTGCCAGCAGTACCGCGACAGTCAGGGAGCAGTACTTC.